This TCR beta chain was recovered during a study of liver allograft versus peripheral blood T cells. Looking at the study overall: Transplanted livers held T cell receptor repertoires, and these were compared with repertoires in recipients' peripheral blood.

This clonotype was seen ten or more times. This CDR3 spans 14 amino acids. Germline V gene lookup returns CDR1 KGHDR and CDR2 SFDVKD. V lost 5 bases, J lost 7 bases, and 8 bases stayed unmatched. TCRdb fed the reads into MiXCR, producing one record per CDR3 protein. The sample contains 6,000 to 7,000 distinct CDR3 sequences, about a sixth of which appear only once. The receptor was isolated from a human patient who had a liver transplant. Some T cells may be the graft donor's. This chain uses TRBV24-1 with TRBJ1-2; 8 bases fit TRBD1. CDR3 sequence: CATSAKDRVGGYTF. CDR3 DNA: TGTGCCACCAGTGCCAAGGACAGGGTAGGTGGCTACACCTTC.